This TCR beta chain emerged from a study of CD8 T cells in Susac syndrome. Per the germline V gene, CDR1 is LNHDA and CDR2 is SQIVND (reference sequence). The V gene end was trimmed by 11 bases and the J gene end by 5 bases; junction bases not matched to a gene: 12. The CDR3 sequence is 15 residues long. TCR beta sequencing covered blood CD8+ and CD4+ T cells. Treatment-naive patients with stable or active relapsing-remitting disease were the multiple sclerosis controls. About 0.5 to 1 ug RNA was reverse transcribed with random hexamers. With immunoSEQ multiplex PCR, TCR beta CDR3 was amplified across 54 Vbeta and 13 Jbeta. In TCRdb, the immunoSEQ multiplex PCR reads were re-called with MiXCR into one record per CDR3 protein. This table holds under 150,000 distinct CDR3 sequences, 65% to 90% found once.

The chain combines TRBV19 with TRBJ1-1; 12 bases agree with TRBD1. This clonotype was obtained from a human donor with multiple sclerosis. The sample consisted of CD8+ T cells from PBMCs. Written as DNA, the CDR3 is TGTGCCTCCTCAGTGGGACAGGGGGCGCAGACTGAAGCTTTCTTT. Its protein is CASSVGQGAQTEAFF. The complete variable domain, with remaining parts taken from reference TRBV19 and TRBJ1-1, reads DGGITQSPKYLFRKEGQNVTLSCEQNLNHDAMYWYRQDPGQGLRLIYYSQIVNDFQKGDIAEGYSVSREKKESFPLTVTSAQKNPTAFYLCASSVGQGAQTEAFFGQGTRLTVV.